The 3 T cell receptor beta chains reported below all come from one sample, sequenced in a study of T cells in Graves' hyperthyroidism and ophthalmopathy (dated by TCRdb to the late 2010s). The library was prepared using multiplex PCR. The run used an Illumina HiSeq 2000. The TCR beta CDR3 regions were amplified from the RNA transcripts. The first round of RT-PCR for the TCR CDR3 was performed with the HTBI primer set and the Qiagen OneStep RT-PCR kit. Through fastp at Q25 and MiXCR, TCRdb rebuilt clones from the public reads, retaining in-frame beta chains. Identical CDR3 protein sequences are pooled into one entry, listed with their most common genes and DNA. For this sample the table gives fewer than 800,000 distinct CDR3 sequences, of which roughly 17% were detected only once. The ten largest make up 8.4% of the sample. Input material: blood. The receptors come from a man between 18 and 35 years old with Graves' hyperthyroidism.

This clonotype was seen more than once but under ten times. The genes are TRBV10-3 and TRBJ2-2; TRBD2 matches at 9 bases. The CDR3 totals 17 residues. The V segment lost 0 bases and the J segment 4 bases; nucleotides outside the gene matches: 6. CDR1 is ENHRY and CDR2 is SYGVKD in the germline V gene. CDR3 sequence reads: CAISESRVAGVTGELFF. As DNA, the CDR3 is TGTGCCATCAGTGAGTCTCGAGTAGCGGGAGTCACCGGGGAGCTGTTTTTT.

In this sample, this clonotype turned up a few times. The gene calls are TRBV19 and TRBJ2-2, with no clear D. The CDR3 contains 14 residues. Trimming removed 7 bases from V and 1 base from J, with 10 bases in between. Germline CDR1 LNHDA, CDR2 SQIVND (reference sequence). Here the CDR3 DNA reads TGTGCCAGTACCCATCTTTGGAACACCGGGGAGCTGTTTTTT. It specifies CASTHLWNTGELFF.

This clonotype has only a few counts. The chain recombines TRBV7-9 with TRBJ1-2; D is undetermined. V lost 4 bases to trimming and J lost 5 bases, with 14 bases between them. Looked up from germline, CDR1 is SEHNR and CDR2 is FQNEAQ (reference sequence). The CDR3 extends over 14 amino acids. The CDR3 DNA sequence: TGTGCCAGCAGCTCCGAAATGGCGGGATATGGCTACACCTTC. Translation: CASSSEMAGYGYTF.